This TCR beta chain was identified in a study of identical twins. Everyone who donated was a healthy Caucasian. Germline V gives CDR1 LGHDT, CDR2 YNNKEL (reference sequence). V lost 8 bases to trimming and J lost 8 bases; unmatched junction nucleotides: 8. The CDR3 spans 14 residues. This clonotype showed up just a few times. One entry per CDR3 protein results from TCRdb running MiXCR on the 5' RACE reads. The repertoire holds about 500,000 distinct CDR3 sequences, with roughly an eighth as singletons. This sample was shared with a second study, whose subject was yellow fever vaccine responses in identical twins.

The sequenced sample was CD4+ T cells sorted from blood. This clonotype was sampled from a woman in her late teens or twenties in good health. This chain connects TRBV3-1 to TRBJ2-1; 11 nucleotides agree with TRBD2. The CDR3 DNA sequence: TGTGCCAGCCGCACTAGCGGGGGAAGGGATGAGCAGTTCTTC. This encodes CASRTSGGRDEQFF.